This T cell receptor (beta chain) was identified during a study of T cell repertoires in cytomegalovirus infection. Whole-study context: Public signatures in TCR beta pointed to CMV infection and matching HLA type. Overall study results and limits: The cumulative frequency of public TCR beta families distinguished individuals who carried CMV together with the relevant HLA. HLA-C-restricted TCR beta clonotypes specific for CMV led the ex vivo response.

The germline gives CDR1 SEHNR, CDR2 FQNEAQ (reference sequence). This CDR3 region has 14 residues. Trimming removed 4 bases at V and 6 bases at J, with 15 bases between. TCRdb itself ran the reads through MiXCR, one entry per CDR3 protein. This repertoire shows about 490,000 distinct CDR3 sequences, approximately 16% found once; its top ten account for about 24%. This clonotype has just a few counts. Its antigen remains unknown. The sequencing input was CD8+ T cells from PBMCs. The chain joins TRBV7-9 to TRBJ2-5; D not certain. The sequence derives from a human donor in good health (CMV status not recorded). Some clones in this sample may be carry-over from other donors' samples. The CDR3 protein is CASSSPGRQKTQYF. The CDR3 nucleotides are TGTGCCAGCAGCTCCCCAGGACGTCAGAAGACCCAGTACTTC.